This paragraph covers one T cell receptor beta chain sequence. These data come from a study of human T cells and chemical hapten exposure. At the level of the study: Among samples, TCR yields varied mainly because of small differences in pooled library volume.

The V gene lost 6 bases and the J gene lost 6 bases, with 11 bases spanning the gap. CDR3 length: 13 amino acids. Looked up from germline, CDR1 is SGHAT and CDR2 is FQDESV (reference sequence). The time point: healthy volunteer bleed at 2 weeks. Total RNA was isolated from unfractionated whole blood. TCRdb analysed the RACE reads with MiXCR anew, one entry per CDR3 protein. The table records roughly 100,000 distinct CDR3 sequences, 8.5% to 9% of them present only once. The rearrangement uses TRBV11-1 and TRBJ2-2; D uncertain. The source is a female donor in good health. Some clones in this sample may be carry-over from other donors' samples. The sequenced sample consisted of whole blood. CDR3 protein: CASSRFEAGELFF. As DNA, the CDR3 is TGTGCCAGCAGTCGGTTCGAGGCCGGGGAGCTGTTTTTT.